This TCR beta chain was observed in a study of graft-versus-host responses after intestinal transplantation. Turning to the study itself: Tacrolimus and steroids were given for about 3 years to all recipients after anti-thymocyte globulin induction. General study findings and limits: Investigators detected GvH clones in recipient marrow, with some emerging earlier in ileum or blood.

In regard to this clone: Its antigen is currently unknown.

TCRdb keeps only in-frame clones here, not all; method: immunoSEQ multiplex PCR. The sample carries nearly 110,000 clones, about nine tenths recorded once. The V gene end was trimmed by 3 bases and the J gene end by 1 base; junction bases not matched to a gene: 3. The germline CDR1 and CDR2 sequences are SGDLS and YYNGEE. The length of the CDR3 is 14 residues. This TCR came from a human donor who was the organ donor for an intestinal transplant. Sequences were derived from unstimulated CD4+ T cells sorted from spleen or lymph node cells, sampled before transplant. The rearrangement joins TRBV9 to TRBJ1-1; 7 nucleotides align to TRBD1. Here the CDR3 reads CASSAGTANTEAFF. The CDR3 DNA follows: TGTGCCAGCAGCGCCGGGACAGCGAACACTGAAGCTTTCTTT.